This entry lists 11 T cell receptor beta chains sequenced from one sample in a study of neurological immune-mediated disorders. MiXCR was run by TCRdb on the 5' RACE reads, yielding one entry per CDR3 protein. The sample holds tens of thousands of distinct CDR3 sequences; around 13% are singletons and the top ten take 2.3%. Stated time point: longitudinal time-point 2. Sequenced sample: PBMCs. The receptors here all came from a woman between 40 and 55 years old in good health.

In its sample, this clonotype was seen many times. This chain joins TRBV20-1 and TRBJ2-2, with a tentative D call TRBD1 (5 bases). The CDR3 has 13 amino acids. Germline lookup yields CDR1 DFQATT and CDR2 SNEGSKA (reference sequence). The V gene lost 0 bases and the J gene lost 5 bases, with 7 bases spanning the gap. The DNA for the CDR3 is TGCAGTGCTAGAGACAGGGTGACCGGGGAGCTGTTTTTT. Translating it yields CSARDRVTGELFF.

This clonotype was seen many times. The chain joins TRBV5-1 to TRBJ2-1; TRBD2 matches 9 bases. Trimming at V came to 0 bases and at J to 0 bases, leaving 4 bases not matched to a gene. Germline V gives CDR1 SGHRS, CDR2 YFSETQ. The length of the CDR3 is 17 residues. CDR3 region: CASSLVAGAPSYNEQFF. The CDR3 nucleotides are TGCGCCAGCAGCTTGGTAGCGGGGGCCCCCTCCTACAATGAGCAGTTCTTC.

This clonotype was seen just once. CDR3 in amino acids: CASTWPGLQAFF. The CDR3 nucleotides read TGTGCCAGCACCTGGCCAGGGCTCCAAGCTTTCTTT. V and J are TRBV9 and TRBJ1-1; possible D gene TRBD1, 5 bases. Germline CDR1 SGDLS, CDR2 YYNGEE. V dropped 6 bases and J dropped 9 bases, with 15 bases sitting between them. The CDR3 has 12 amino acids. Combining the CDR3 with reference TRBV9 and TRBJ1-1 gives the whole variable domain DSGVTQTPKHLITATGQRVTLRCSPRSGDLSVYWYQQSLDQGLQFLIQYYNGEERAKGNILERFSAQQFPDLHSELNLSSLELGDSALYFCASTWPGLQAFFGQGTRLTVV.

In this sample, this clonotype turned up many times. This chain joins TRBV7-8 and TRBJ1-5, with a possible D match to TRBD1 (6 bases). The V end lost 5 bases, the J end lost 0 bases, and 20 bases lay between the germline ends. This CDR3 region has 18 residues. The germline V gene encodes CDR1 SGHVS and CDR2 FQNEAQ. The CDR3 DNA reads TGTGCCAGCAGCCCGCTAGTGTTCACAGGGATTAGCAATCAGCCCCAGCATTTT. This translates into CASSPLVFTGISNQPQHF.

This clonotype was detected ten times or more. V is TRBV4-1 and J is TRBJ2-6; 10 bases are a match to TRBD1. V trimming: 3 bases; J trimming: 1 base; junction bases outside the gene matches: 3. The CDR3 has 17 residues. The germline CDR1 and CDR2 sequences are MGHRA and YSYEKL. Written as DNA, the CDR3 is TGCGCCAGCAGCCACCCGGGACAGGGGTCTGGGGCCAACGTCCTGACTTTC. Translated, it gives CASSHPGQGSGANVLTF.

This clonotype was detected ten times or more. V and J are TRBV20-1 and TRBJ2-7, with 15 bases matching TRBD2. The CDR3 has 15 residues. Trimming cost V 5 bases and J 4 bases; bases outside gene matches: 6. CDR1 DFQATT and CDR2 SNEGSKA come from the germline V gene (reference sequence). CDR3 residues: CSAGTSGRNPYEQYF. The CDR3 DNA sequence: TGCAGTGCTGGGACTAGCGGGAGGAACCCTTACGAGCAGTACTTC.

This clonotype appeared once. This sequence joins TRBV7-2 and TRBJ2-3; D gene unclear. The germline gives CDR1 SGHTA, CDR2 FQGNSA. The CDR3 is 16 residues long. V was trimmed by 2 bases and J by 0 bases, leaving 12 bases between them. CDR3 DNA sequence: TGTGCCAGCAGCTTAACTCTGCGAACTAGCACAGATACGCAGTATTTT. Protein product: CASSLTLRTSTDTQYF.

Ten or more counts support this clonotype. The chain recombines TRBV5-1 with TRBJ2-2; 7 bases align to TRBD2. The V segment lost 5 bases and the J segment 2 bases; nucleotides outside the gene matches: 6. Germline assignment: CDR1 SGHRS and CDR2 YFSETQ. The CDR3 totals 15 residues. The CDR3 reads CASSWAGANTGELFF. DNA for the CDR3: TGCGCCAGCAGTTGGGCGGGAGCCAACACCGGGGAGCTGTTTTTT.

Ten or more counts support this clonotype. This chain uses TRBV30 with TRBJ1-4; the D is unclear. V dropped 5 bases and J dropped 3 bases, with 13 bases sitting between them. CDR1 and CDR2 (germline): GTSNPN, SVGIG (reference sequence). The CDR3 loop spans 14 amino acids. DNA of the CDR3: TGTGCCTGGGCCGGGAGGATCCCTAATGAAAAACTGTTTTTT. This codes for CAWAGRIPNEKLFF.

This clonotype was counted ten times or more. The chain couples TRBV5-1 to TRBJ1-3; D unclear. V lost 4 bases, J lost 4 bases, and 12 bases lay in between. Germline loops: CDR1 SGHRS, CDR2 YFSETQ. The CDR3 runs 14 residues. In DNA form, the CDR3 reads TGCGCCAGCAGCCCTTCGGCGGCGGGAAACACCATATATTTT. Translation: CASSPSAAGNTIYF.

This clonotype was seen many times. The chain has TRBV7-2 and TRBJ2-5, with 12 bases matching TRBD2. This CDR3 region has 16 residues. The V and J ends lost 4 bases and 5 bases, in that order; junction bases with no gene match: 8. The germline gives CDR1 SGHTA, CDR2 FQGNSA. DNA for the CDR3: TGTGCCAGCAGCTCGATGACTAGCGGGAGTGGGGAGACCCAGTACTTC. This sequence encodes CASSSMTSGSGETQYF.